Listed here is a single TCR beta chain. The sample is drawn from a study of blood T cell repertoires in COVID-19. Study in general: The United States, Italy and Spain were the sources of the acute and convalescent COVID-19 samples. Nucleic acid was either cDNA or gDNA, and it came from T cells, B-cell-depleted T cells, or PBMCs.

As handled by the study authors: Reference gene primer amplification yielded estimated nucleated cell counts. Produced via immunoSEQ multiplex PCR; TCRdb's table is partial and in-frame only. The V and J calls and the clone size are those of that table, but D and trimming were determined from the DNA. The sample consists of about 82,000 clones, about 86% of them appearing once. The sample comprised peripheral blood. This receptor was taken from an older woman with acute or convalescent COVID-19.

The CDR3, as DNA: TGTGCCAGCAGTCAGGGCAACTATGGCTACACCTTC. The encoded protein is CASSQGNYGYTF. The chain links TRBV6-5 to TRBJ1-2; maybe TRBD1 (5 bases). The CDR3 is made up of 12 amino acids. Trimming cost V 5 bases and J 2 bases, with 6 bases left between them. The germline V gene has CDR1 MNHEY and CDR2 SVGAGI.